The 24 T cell receptor beta chains presented below share a single source sample, sequenced in a study of blood T cell repertoires in COVID-19. Repertoires were generated with immunoSEQ multiplex PCR, while TCRdb's copy carries only in-frame clones and drops some. This table has around 220,000 clones, 70% to 85% appearing once. The sample consisted of peripheral blood. The receptor set was obtained from a middle-aged woman with active or convalescent COVID-19.

This chain joins TRBV9 and TRBJ1-2; no clear D. This CDR3 has 15 residues. The V gene's germline CDR1 is SGDLS and CDR2 YYNGEE. Trimming left V 4 bases short and J 4 bases short, with 17 bases between. The DNA for the CDR3 is TGTGCCAGCAGCCCATTGGCGGAGGGCGGCTATGGCTACACCTTC. It yields the protein CASSPLAEGGYGYTF.

This clone was observed a handful of times. J is TRBJ2-1 and V is TRBV7-6; TRBD1 agrees at 9 bases. The CDR3 spans 15 residues. Germline CDR1 and CDR2: SGHVS and FNYEAQ. J gave up 9 bases and V 0 bases, and 6 bases lay outside the gene matches. This CDR3 is CASSLARQGVGEQFF. CDR3 sequence (DNA): TGTGCCAGCAGCTTAGCGAGACAGGGGGTGGGTGAGCAGTTCTTC.

The chain employs TRBV11-2 and TRBJ1-1; TRBD1 aligns across 7 bases. Per germline, CDR1 SGHAT and CDR2 FQNNGV. This CDR3 comprises 16 residues. Trimming removed 0 bases from V and 10 bases from J; junction bases left unmatched: 14. The CDR3: CASSLDFEGAGTSAFF. For the CDR3, the DNA is TGTGCCAGCAGCTTAGATTTCGAGGGGGCAGGGACATCAGCTTTCTTT.

This clone was found a few times. The chain joins TRBV27 to TRBJ1-1; 8 bases line up with TRBD1. CDR3 length: 13 amino acids. Germline V gene data show CDR1 as MNHEY and CDR2 as SMNVEV (reference sequence). After removal of 9 bases from V and 5 bases from J, the junction contained 8 bases not matched to a gene. This CDR3 is CASQRTGRTEAFF. For the CDR3, the DNA is TGTGCCAGTCAGAGGACAGGGAGGACTGAAGCTTTCTTT.

V usage is TRBV5-1 and J usage is TRBJ1-2; tentatively, D is TRBD1 (6 bases). V lost 4 bases, J lost 2 bases, and 9 bases lay in between. The germline gives CDR1 SGHRS, CDR2 YFSETQ. This CDR3 is built from 13 residues. The CDR3 is CASSRDTNYGYTF. CDR3 nucleotides: TGCGCCAGCAGCCGGGACACGAACTATGGCTACACCTTC.

On this clone: The sample carries other DNA sequences with the same CDR3. V is TRBV7-3 and J is TRBJ2-3, with 10 bases aligning to TRBD1. The CDR3 covers 14 residues. Germline-derived CDR1 and CDR2 are SGHTA and FQGTGA. V trimming: 5 bases; J trimming: 3 bases; junction bases outside the gene matches: 2. The CDR3 coding sequence is TGTGCCAGCAGCCCGGGACAGGGGACAGATACGCAGTATTTT. Translated: CASSPGQGTDTQYF.

Comments on this clone: This specimen includes other DNA sequences encoding the same CDR3. The chain combines TRBV2 with TRBJ1-2; D is ambiguous. This CDR3 comprises 13 residues. V lost 1 base to trimming and J lost 5 bases, with 8 bases between them. Germline V gene lookup returns CDR1 SNHLY and CDR2 FYNNEI. The CDR3 sequence: CASSEGTGYGYTF. The CDR3, as DNA: TGTGCCAGCAGTGAAGGAACGGGGTATGGCTACACCTTC. Drawing the rest from reference TRBV2 and TRBJ1-2, the complete variable domain is EPEVTQTPSHQVTQMGQEVILRCVPISNHLYFYWYRQILGQKVEFLVSFYNNEISEKSEIFDDQFSVERPDGSNFTLKIRSTKLEDSAMYFCASSEGTGYGYTFGSGTRLTVV.

The rearrangement joins TRBV28 to TRBJ2-7; TRBD2 aligns across 7 bases. The germline V gene encodes CDR1 MDHEN and CDR2 SYDVKM. Unmatched junction bases numbered 7, after V lost 6 bases and J lost 5 bases. This CDR3 is built from 13 residues. The CDR3 DNA sequence: TGTGCCAGCAGCCGCGCCGGGGGGAACGAGCAGTACGTC. Translating gives CASSRAGGNEQYV.

V gene TRBV7-2 combines with J gene TRBJ1-4; D ambiguous. The V gene's germline CDR1 is SGHTA and CDR2 FQGNSA. V lost 3 bases to trimming and J lost 8 bases, with 10 bases between them. The CDR3 runs 13 residues. The CDR3 bases are TGTGCCAGCAGCTTGTGGGGAGGGGAAAAACTGTTTTTT. It specifies CASSLWGGEKLFF. Looking up the rest from reference TRBV7-2 and TRBJ1-4 gives the full variable domain: GAGVSQSPSNKVTEKGKDVELRCDPISGHTALYWYRQSLGQGLEFLIYFQGNSAPDKSGLPSDRFSAERTGGSVSTLTIQRTQQEDSAVYLCASSLWGGEKLFFGSGTQLSVL.

V usage is TRBV5-1 and J usage is TRBJ1-1; D might be TRBD1 (5 bases). CDR1 SGHRS and CDR2 YFSETQ come from the germline V gene. Trimming removed 6 bases from V and 0 bases from J, with 6 bases in between. The length of the CDR3 is 12 residues. The chain's CDR3 is CASKGLNTEAFF. The CDR3 DNA reads TGCGCCAGCAAGGGGTTGAACACTGAAGCTTTCTTT.

To note about this clone: A read error is possible here, since a much larger clone lies one base away. The chain uses TRBV28 and TRBJ1-5, with D unclear. The length of the CDR3 is 14 residues. Trimming took 2 bases from V and 1 from J, leaving 6 bases between them. CDR1 is MDHEN, CDR2 SYDVKM, per germline. CDR3: CASSLMRSNQPQHF. The CDR3 coding sequence is TGTGCCAGCAGTTTAATGAGGAGCAATCAGCCCCAGCATTTT.

The chain combines TRBV5-1 with TRBJ1-1; 7 positions agree with TRBD1. The trim removed 5 bases at V and 1 base at J, leaving 8 bases unmatched. The germline gives CDR1 SGHRS, CDR2 YFSETQ. CDR3 length equals 15 residues. The CDR3 DNA reads TGCGCCAGCAGAACAGGGGATCTGACGAACACTGAAGCTTTCTTT. This codes for CASRTGDLTNTEAFF.

The chain recombines TRBV19 with TRBJ1-5, with D tentatively TRBD1 (5 bases). Germline V CDR1 and CDR2: LNHDA, SQIVND (reference sequence). There are 13 residues in the CDR3. V lost 5 bases to trimming and J lost 4 bases, with 9 bases between them. The DNA for the CDR3 is TGTGCCAGTAGTTCCACAGGAAATCAGCCCCAGCATTTT. The encoded protein is CASSSTGNQPQHF. The full variable domain, in which reference TRBV19 and TRBJ1-5 provide the parts outside the CDR3, is DGGITQSPKYLFRKEGQNVTLSCEQNLNHDAMYWYRQDPGQGLRLIYYSQIVNDFQKGDIAEGYSVSREKKESFPLTVTSAQKNPTAFYLCASSSTGNQPQHFGDGTRLSIL.

This clone was seen more than once but under ten times. The chain couples TRBV25-1 to TRBJ2-7; TRBD1 matches 7 bases. The V gene end was trimmed by 4 bases and the J gene end by 1 base; junction bases not matched to a gene: 4. Germline-derived CDR1 and CDR2 are MGHDK and SYGVNS. The CDR3 runs 14 residues. The CDR3 sequence is CASSVETGSYEQYF. CDR3 DNA sequence: TGTGCCAGCAGTGTCGAGACAGGGTCCTACGAGCAGTACTTC.

The V and J genes are TRBV5-1 and TRBJ2-7; 8 bases match TRBD1. The CDR3 runs 15 residues. With V trimmed by 4 bases and J by 2 bases, 8 bases remained unmatched. Looked up from germline, CDR1 is SGHRS and CDR2 is YFSETQ. The CDR3 region is CASSRTTGATYEQYF. The CDR3 DNA reads TGCGCCAGCAGCCGGACGACAGGGGCTACCTACGAGCAGTACTTC. The whole variable domain, filled in from reference TRBV5-1 and TRBJ2-7, reads KAGVTQTPRYLIKTRGQQVTLSCSPISGHRSVSWYQQTPGQGLQFLFEYFSETQRNKGNFPGRFSGRQFSNSRSEMNVSTLELGDSALYLCASSRTTGATYEQYFGPGTRLTVT.

The V gene is TRBV6-5, the J gene TRBJ2-7; unclear D gene. This CDR3 comprises 11 residues. Trimming pared 7 bases from V and 4 bases from J, leaving 8 bases between. Germline V gene lookup returns CDR1 MNHEY and CDR2 SVGAGI. CDR3 residues: CASIAEYEQYF. CDR3 nucleotides: TGTGCCAGCATTGCAGAATACGAGCAGTACTTC.

The chain links TRBV5-1 to TRBJ1-4, with no clear D. Germline CDR1 SGHRS, CDR2 YFSETQ. CDR3 size: 14 residues. V lost 2 bases and J 5 bases, leaving 10 bases between the germline ends. DNA of the CDR3: TGCGCCAGCAGCTTAACGAGTCTAAATGAAAAACTGTTTTTT. Its protein product is CASSLTSLNEKLFF.

Here the CDR3 DNA reads TGTGCTAGTGGTTTGAAAACAAGTGGGCGTCCCACTGAAGCTTTCTTT. It codes for CASGLKTSGRPTEAFF. The chain couples TRBV12-5 to TRBJ1-1; D is uncertain. V was clipped by 2 bases and J by 4 bases, with 17 bases between them. Germline loops: CDR1 LGHNT, CDR2 FRNRAP. This CDR3 is built from 16 residues.

The chain combines TRBV6-1 with TRBJ1-6; possibly TRBD1 for D (5 bases). Germline V gives CDR1 MNHNS, CDR2 SASEGT. Trimming pared 2 bases from V and 9 bases from J, leaving 14 bases between. The CDR3 sequence is 15 residues long. The CDR3 nucleotides read TGTGCCAGCAGTGAAACCAGGCAGGGCCTTTCACCCCTCCACTTT. This sequence encodes CASSETRQGLSPLHF.

J is TRBJ1-1 and V is TRBV19; the match to TRBD1 covers 7 bases. V was clipped by 9 bases and J by 2 bases; unmatched bases: 12. The CDR3 sequence is 15 residues long. Germline V gives CDR1 LNHDA, CDR2 SQIVND (reference sequence). CDR3 sequence: CASHFGGTANTEAFF. For the CDR3, the DNA is TGTGCCAGCCACTTCGGTGGGACAGCAAACACTGAAGCTTTCTTT. The variable domain in full, completed from reference TRBV19 and TRBJ1-1, reads DGGITQSPKYLFRKEGQNVTLSCEQNLNHDAMYWYRQDPGQGLRLIYYSQIVNDFQKGDIAEGYSVSREKKESFPLTVTSAQKNPTAFYLCASHFGGTANTEAFFGQGTRLTVV.

The rearrangement joins TRBV10-3 to TRBJ2-1; TRBD1 agrees at 9 bases. V lost 6 bases, J lost 0 bases, and 9 bases stayed unmatched. The CDR3 extends over 17 amino acids. Germline lookup yields CDR1 ENHRY and CDR2 SYGVKD. The CDR3 nucleotides read TGTGCCATCAGCGACATACAGGGGGCTAGCTCCTACAATGAGCAGTTCTTC. Translating it yields CAISDIQGASSYNEQFF.

The genes are TRBV9 and TRBJ1-3; TRBD1 matches at 8 bases. V trimming: 0 bases; J trimming: 4 bases; junction bases outside the gene matches: 3. CDR1 and CDR2 (germline): SGDLS, YYNGEE. The CDR3 extends over 15 amino acids. In nucleotides, the CDR3 is TGTGCCAGCAGCGTAGCCCGGACAGGGGGAAACACCATATATTTT. It is translated as CASSVARTGGNTIYF.

The chain employs TRBV9 and TRBJ2-3, with D possibly being TRBD1 (5 bases). Germline V gene data show CDR1 as SGDLS and CDR2 as YYNGEE. The CDR3 has 15 residues. V lost 4 bases and J 5 bases, leaving 17 bases between the germline ends. The DNA of the CDR3 is TGTGCCAGCAGCCTTCAAGGGGTAATCGGAGATACGCAGTATTTT. Translation: CASSLQGVIGDTQYF.

The J gene is TRBJ2-1, the V gene TRBV3-1 (or the pseudogene TRBV3-2), with TRBD2 matching over 10 bases. This CDR3 contains 17 residues. V was clipped by 0 bases and J by 1 base; unmatched bases: 3. Germline V lookup: CDR1 LGHDT, CDR2 YNNKEL (reference sequence). The CDR3 nucleotides read TGTGCCAGCAGCCAAGATAGGACTAGCGGTTCCTACAATGAGCAGTTCTTC. Translated: CASSQDRTSGSYNEQFF.